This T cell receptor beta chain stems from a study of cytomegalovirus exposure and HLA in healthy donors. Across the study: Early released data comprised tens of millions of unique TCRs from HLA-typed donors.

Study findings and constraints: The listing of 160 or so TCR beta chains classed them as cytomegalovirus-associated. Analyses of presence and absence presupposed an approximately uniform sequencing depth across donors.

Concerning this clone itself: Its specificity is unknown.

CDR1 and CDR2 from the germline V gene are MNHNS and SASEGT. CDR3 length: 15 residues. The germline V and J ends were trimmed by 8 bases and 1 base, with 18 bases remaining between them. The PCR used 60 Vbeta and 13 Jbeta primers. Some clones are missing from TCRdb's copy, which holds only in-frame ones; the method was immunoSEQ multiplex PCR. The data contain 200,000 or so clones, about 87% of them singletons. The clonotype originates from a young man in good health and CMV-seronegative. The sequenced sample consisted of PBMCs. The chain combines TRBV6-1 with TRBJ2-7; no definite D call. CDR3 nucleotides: TGTGCCAGCCGACAAAGCCCCGCCCGGTCCTACGAGCAGTACTTC. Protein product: CASRQSPARSYEQYF.